The 31 T cell receptor beta chains listed next were all sequenced from one sample in a study of T cells in women clearing cervical HPV infection (dated by TCRdb to 2016 to 2018). Libraries were built with the immunoSEQ multiplex PCR assay. TCRdb took over this immuneACCESS table, retaining in-frame rearrangements with V and J assigned. Such tables are incomplete; in checked studies, under half of the missing clones stem from an unresolved V gene, and the remainder is unexplained. This sample's clone table shows 13,000 or so clones. The ten largest make up about 9.4% of the sample. The sequenced sample was blood buffy coat. The receptors were sampled from a woman aged 18-70 years with a cervical HPV16 infection that either progressed to CIN3+ or cleared (not recorded which).

As regards this clone: From the germline J gene comes the end of the CDR3, since the read stops 3 residues before it. The chain recombines TRBV5-3 with TRBJ2-7; 10 positions match TRBD2. TRBV5-3 is sorted into the ORF group, with uncertain function. The length of the CDR3 is 18 residues. With 2 bases clipped from V and 3 bases from J, the junction kept 14 bases outside the gene matches. The CDR3 is CARSFPSGGRRRDYEQYF. Partial CDR3 DNA: TGTGCCAGAAGCTTCCCTAGCGGGGGCCGTCGTCGTGACTACGAG.

Details on this clone: The missing CDR3 end, 3 residues past where the read stops, is filled in from the germline J gene. The chain is built from TRBV6-4 and TRBJ2-1, with 8 bases matching TRBD1. J lost 4 bases, V lost 5 bases, and 7 bases had no gene match. Germline V gene data show CDR1 as MRHNA and CDR2 as SNTAGT. This CDR3 is built from 15 residues. CDR3 DNA (partial): TGTGCCAGCAGTAAGGACAGGGAAGAGTACAATGAG. Residues: CASSKDREEYNE. The full CDR3 reads CASSKDREEYNEQFF.

Concerning this clone itself: Read data end 3 residues before the CDR3 end; the end is taken from the germline J gene. The chain combines TRBV6-2 or TRBV6-3 with TRBJ1-2; D gene ambiguous. The CDR3 loop spans 12 amino acids. Germline-derived CDR1 and CDR2 are MNHEY and SVGEGT. The CDR3 protein is CASSLLDNDYTF. The CDR3 bases that were read are TGTGCCAGCAGTCTCCTTGACAATGAC.

A note on this clone: The read gets to within 3 residues of the CDR3 end, and the germline J gene fills in the rest. The chain employs TRBV5-1 and TRBJ2-7; TRBD1 agrees at 9 bases. Trimming took 2 bases from V and 5 from J; bases not matched to a gene: 8. CDR3 length equals 15 residues. Germline V gene lookup returns CDR1 SGHRS and CDR2 YFSETQ. CDR3 in amino acids: CASSFGRGQGHEQYF. CDR3 DNA (partial): TGCGCCAGCAGCTTTGGCAGGGGACAGGGCCACGAG.

Regarding this clone: The sequence runs out 3 residues before the end of the CDR3; the remainder is reconstructed from the germline J gene. The chain recombines TRBV7-9 with TRBJ1-2, with a weak D call TRBD1 (6 bases). CDR1 is SEHNR, CDR2 FQNEAQ, per germline (reference sequence). The CDR3 length is 15 residues. The CDR3 is CASSLVGPRTDTYTF. The part of the CDR3 DNA that was read is TGTGCCAGCAGCTTGGTAGGGCCTAGGACAGATACC.

Worth noting for this clone: The read terminates 3 residues ahead of where the CDR3 ends, so the germline J gene completes it. The J gene is TRBJ2-1, the V gene TRBV5-6, with D unclear. V lost 1 base, J lost 9 bases, and 5 bases lay in between. Germline V gives CDR1 SGHDT, CDR2 YYEEEE. The CDR3 loop spans 11 amino acids. The covered CDR3 bases are TGTGCCAGCAGCTTGTCCGGTGAG. Its translation is CASSLSGE. The CDR3 in its entirety is CASSLSGEQFF. The full variable domain, in which reference TRBV5-6 and TRBJ2-1 provide the parts outside the CDR3, is DAGVTQSPTHLIKTRGQQVTLRCSPKSGHDTVSWYQQALGQGPQFIFQYYEEEERQRGNFPDRFSGHQFPNYSSELNVNALLLGDSALYLCASSLSGEQFFGPGTRLTVL.

On this clone itself: With the read ending 3 residues before the CDR3 end, the germline J gene is used to fill in that end. This rearrangement joins TRBV2 to TRBJ2-5, with 11 bases fitting TRBD1. The junction had 2 bases not matched to a gene; V was cut back by 1 base and J by 4 bases. Germline V lookup: CDR1 SNHLY, CDR2 FYNNEI. CDR3 length equals 15 residues. This chain's CDR3 is CASSEVGTGGETQYF. CDR3 bases read: TGTGCCAGCAGTGAAGTCGGGACAGGGGGAGAGACC.

As concerns this clone: The read ends 3 residues early relative to the CDR3; the germline J gene fills the gap. The rearrangement links TRBV7-2 to TRBJ2-3, with D perhaps matching TRBD1 (5 bases). The CDR3 has 13 amino acids. The germline V gene has CDR1 SGHTA and CDR2 FQGNSA. Partial CDR3 DNA: TGTGCCAGCAGCTTGGGGCAGAATCAGCCG. This encodes CASSLGQNQP. The whole CDR3 sequence reads CASSLGQNQPQYF.

Regarding this clone: The missing CDR3 end, 3 residues past where the read stops, is filled in from the germline J gene. The chain carries TRBV7-6 and TRBJ2-3; tentatively, D is TRBD1 (5 bases). Germline CDR1 is SGHVS and CDR2 is FNYEAQ. The CDR3 is 15 amino acids. Trimming left V 1 base short and J 6 bases short, with 14 bases between. The DNA read from the CDR3 is TGTGCCAGCAGCTTAGAACAGGAATATATTGATACG. Its protein product is CASSLEQEYIDT. The full CDR3 protein is CASSLEQEYIDTQYF. The variable domain in full, completed from reference TRBV7-6 and TRBJ2-3, reads GAGVSQSPRYKVTKRGQDVALRCDPISGHVSLYWYRQALGQGPEFLTYFNYEAQQDKSGLPNDRFSAERPEGSISTLTIQRTEQRDSAMYRCASSLEQEYIDTQYFGPGTRLTVL.

In the case of this clone: Sequence at one end of the junction differs from germline and may be a read error. Read data end 3 residues before the CDR3 end; the end is taken from the germline J gene. The same CDR3 also results from other DNA sequences found in this sample. The rearrangement uses TRBV7-6 and TRBJ1-3; a possible D gene is TRBD1 (5 bases). This CDR3 has 14 amino acids. Germline assignment: CDR1 SGHVS and CDR2 FNYEAQ. CDR3 bases read: TGTGCCAGCAGCTTAGATGGGACTGGAAACACT. It yields the protein CASSLDGTGNT. The full CDR3 reads CASSLDGTGNTIYF.

Comments on this clone: With the read ending 3 residues before the CDR3 end, the germline J gene is used to fill in that end. V usage is TRBV5-1 and J usage is TRBJ2-5, with D possibly being TRBD1 (6 bases). The CDR3 is made up of 16 amino acids. In germline, CDR1 is SGHRS, CDR2 YFSETQ. Trimming took off 0 bases at V and 1 base at J, with 13 bases between the two ends. Incomplete CDR3 DNA: TGCGCCAGCAGCTTGGGGACAGTGACCTTCCAAGAGACC. Encoded protein: CASSLGTVTFQET. The CDR3 as a whole reads CASSLGTVTFQETQYF.

Worth noting for this clone: The CDR3 is cut off 3 residues early in the read; its end comes from the germline J gene. The chain couples TRBV11-3 to TRBJ1-4; 7 nucleotides match TRBD1. The CDR3 has 14 amino acids. The germline V gene encodes CDR1 SGHNT and CDR2 YENEEA. Partial CDR3 DNA: TGTGCCAGCAGCTCCGGGACAGTTAATTCACCA. Translating it yields CASSSGTVNSP. The CDR3 reads in full as CASSSGTVNSPLFF.

To note about this clone: The read gets to within 3 residues of the CDR3 end, and the germline J gene fills in the rest. This chain joins TRBV19 and TRBJ2-3; 10 positions match TRBD1. CDR1 and CDR2 from the germline V gene are LNHDA and SQIVND (reference sequence). This CDR3 region has 14 residues. The chain's CDR3 is CASSMTGGSETQYF. The sequenced CDR3 bases are TGTGCCAGTAGTATGACAGGGGGCAGTGAGACG.

A word on this clone: At one end, the junction sequence differs from germline, possibly due to a read error. The CDR3 goes on 3 residues after the read ends, and that part is filled in from the germline J gene. The chain employs TRBV5-1 and TRBJ2-5; TRBD1 might be the D (5 bases). CDR1 SGHRS and CDR2 YFSETQ come from the germline V gene. The CDR3 consists of 14 residues. Partial CDR3 DNA: TGCGCCAGCAGCTTCCAGGGTCACCAGGAGACC. Translation gives CASSFQGHQET. The complete CDR3 reads CASSFQGHQETQYF.

With regard to this clone: The CDR3 extends 3 residues past the end of the read, so its final part is completed from the germline J gene. The chain uses TRBV18 and TRBJ1-1; D gene uncertain. The V end lost 3 bases, the J end lost 2 bases, and 7 bases lay between the germline ends. CDR1 is KGHSH, CDR2 LQKENI, per germline. This CDR3 is 13 amino acids long. The CDR3 bases that were read are TGTGCCAGCTCACCCGAAGCCAACACTGAA. Translation gives CASSPEANTE. The CDR3, in full, reads CASSPEANTEAFF.

Concerning this clone: The observed sequence ends 3 residues before the CDR3 terminus, with the missing tail filled in from the germline J gene. The chain uses TRBV7-9 and TRBJ2-3; D gene ambiguous. V lost 3 bases and J lost 5, with 9 bases in between. The CDR3 totals 13 residues. Germline V gene sequence: CDR1 SEHNR, CDR2 FQNEAQ (reference sequence). The CDR3 protein is CASSFRKIDTQYF. CDR3 DNA (partial): TGTGCCAGCAGCTTCAGGAAGATAGATACG.

A word on this clone: The CDR3 extends 3 residues past the end of the read, so its final part is completed from the germline J gene. The chain joins TRBV19 to TRBJ1-6; 11 bases fit TRBD1. J lost 9 bases, V lost 4 bases, and 5 bases had no gene match. The germline V gene has CDR1 LNHDA and CDR2 SQIVND (reference sequence). CDR3 length equals 15 residues. CDR3 DNA (partial): TGTGCCAGTAGTACGGACAGGGGGCGCGGTTCACCC. This gives the protein CASSTDRGRGSP. The full CDR3 is CASSTDRGRGSPLHF.

In terms of frequency, this clone is medium-sized. The CDR3 end is not reached by the read, which stops 3 residues before it; the germline J gene fills it in. The chain couples TRBV7-2 to TRBJ2-3; 8 positions match TRBD2. V lost 4 bases and J lost 4; bases outside the gene matches: 4. CDR1 is SGHTA, CDR2 FQGNSA, per germline. The CDR3 covers 14 residues. This CDR3 is CASSSGTSPDTQYF. The sequenced CDR3 bases are TGTGCCAGCAGCTCCGGGACTAGTCCAGATACG.

Of note for this clone: The DNA ends 3 residues before the CDR3 does, and the rest of the CDR3 is filled in from the germline J gene. The chain recombines TRBV2 with TRBJ2-3; 7 bases map to TRBD1. This CDR3 comprises 13 residues. Germline CDR1 and CDR2: SNHLY and FYNNEI. Trimming took 6 bases from V and 6 from J; bases not matched to a gene: 6. CDR3 DNA (partial): TGTGCCAGCAGAGACAGGGTTGGGGATACG. Protein: CASRDRVGDT. The full CDR3 is CASRDRVGDTQYF.

Incomplete CDR3 DNA: TGCGCCAGCAGCTTGGCCAGGGGAGGGGGCCTTAACACCGGGGAG. Residues: CASSLARGGGLNTGE. The entire CDR3 reads CASSLARGGGLNTGELFF. This sequence joins TRBV5-1 and TRBJ2-2; D may correspond to TRBD1 or TRBD2 (7 bases each). The read gets to within 3 residues of the CDR3 end, and the germline J gene fills in the rest. The germline V gene has CDR1 SGHRS and CDR2 YFSETQ. The length of the CDR3 is 18 residues. Between the trimmed V and J ends, which lost 0 bases and 2 bases, there was a span of 17 bases.

Remarks on this clone: The read finishes 3 residues shy of the CDR3 end, and the germline J gene is used to complete it. V usage is TRBV5-5 and J usage is TRBJ2-7; 8 nucleotides align to TRBD1. Germline V CDR1 and CDR2: SGHKS, YYEKEE (reference sequence). The CDR3 is 15 amino acids. V was clipped by 3 bases and J by 0 bases; unmatched bases: 5. CDR3 DNA, as far as it was read: TGTGCCAGCAGCTCCCGGGACAGGTCCTCCTACGAG. Its translation is CASSSRDRSSYE. The entire CDR3 protein reads CASSSRDRSSYEQYF.

Concerning this clone itself: Sequencing ends 3 residues short of the CDR3 end; the germline J gene provides the rest. This chain links TRBV7-6 with TRBJ1-6, with 9 positions matching TRBD1. CDR3 length: 16 residues. With V trimmed by 1 base and J by 6 bases, 4 bases remained unmatched. The germline V gene has CDR1 SGHVS and CDR2 FNYEAQ. CDR3 sequence: CASSLEGGQGNSPLHF. The sequenced part of the CDR3 DNA is TGTGCCAGCAGCTTAGAAGGGGGACAGGGTAATTCACCC. Full variable domain (missing parts from reference TRBV7-6 and TRBJ1-6): GAGVSQSPRYKVTKRGQDVALRCDPISGHVSLYWYRQALGQGPEFLTYFNYEAQQDKSGLPNDRFSAERPEGSISTLTIQRTEQRDSAMYRCASSLEGGQGNSPLHFGNGTRLTVT.

Of note for this clone: Germline and junction disagree at one end, which may indicate a read error. The CDR3 is cut off 3 residues early in the read; its end comes from the germline J gene. Other DNA sequences in this sample translate to the same CDR3. The rearrangement uses TRBV2 and TRBJ1-2; 9 bases are shared with TRBD1. CDR1 and CDR2 from the germline V gene are SNHLY and FYNNEI. The CDR3 loop spans 15 amino acids. The sequenced CDR3 bases are TGTGCCAGCAGTGCCGGGACAGGGAGCAACTATGGA. This gives the protein CASSAGTGSNYG. The full CDR3 protein is CASSAGTGSNYGYTF.

Partial CDR3 DNA: TGTGCCATCAGTGCCCAGGTCGGACAGACCCGAGGGCAAGAGACC. Its protein product is CAISAQVGQTRGQET. The whole CDR3 sequence reads CAISAQVGQTRGQETQYF. The V and J genes are TRBV10-3 and TRBJ2-5; D might be TRBD1 (6 bases). Coverage ceases 3 residues before the CDR3 finishes, and the germline J gene fills in the end. V was clipped by 4 bases and J by 2 bases, with 23 bases between them. This CDR3 has 18 residues. The germline V gene has CDR1 ENHRY and CDR2 SYGVKD.

CDR3: CASSLVASGGQETQYF. Partial CDR3 DNA: TGCGCCAGCAGCTTGGTGGCTAGCGGGGGGCAGGAGACC. This chain links TRBV5-1 with TRBJ2-5; 11 bases map to TRBD2. The read falls 3 residues short of the CDR3 end, and the missing part is taken from the germline J gene. Germline CDR1 is SGHRS and CDR2 is YFSETQ. The CDR3 is 16 amino acids. V trimming: 0 bases; J trimming: 5 bases; junction bases outside the gene matches: 6.

To note about this clone: The read stops 3 residues short of the end of the CDR3; the missing end is completed from the germline J gene. This chain joins TRBV7-2 and TRBJ2-1; perhaps TRBD2 as D (5 bases). The CDR3 totals 13 residues. V was shortened by 7 bases and J by 7 bases, with 14 bases between the two germline ends. CDR1 is SGHTA, CDR2 FQGNSA, per germline. The sequenced CDR3 bases are TGTGCCAGCAACTTTCCCGTAGCGAATGAG. Protein product: CASNFPVANE. The whole CDR3 reads CASNFPVANEQFF.

Note on this clone: The CDR3 goes on 3 residues after the read ends, and that part is filled in from the germline J gene. This rearrangement joins TRBV6-4 to TRBJ2-1; 10 bases are a match to TRBD2. Germline V gives CDR1 MRHNA, CDR2 SNTAGT. The CDR3 runs 15 residues. Trimming cost V 6 bases and J 9 bases; bases outside gene matches: 11. CDR3 DNA (partial): TGTGCCAGCAGATGGCGGGCTAGCGGGGGCGGTGAG. Protein product: CASRWRASGGGE. Given in full, the CDR3 is CASRWRASGGGEQFF.

On this clone: The CDR3 end lies 3 residues beyond the end of the read and is filled in from the germline J gene. The chain couples TRBV6-2 or TRBV6-3 to TRBJ2-3; D may be TRBD2 (6 bases). Germline values: CDR1 MNHEY, CDR2 SVGEGT. This CDR3 is built from 15 residues. Deletions cut 2 bases from V and 1 base from J, with 10 bases between. The chain's CDR3 is CASSYGWGGTDTQYF. The CDR3 bases that were read are TGTGCCAGCAGTTACGGTTGGGGGGGCACAGATACG.

Of note for this clone: Read data end 3 residues before the CDR3 end; the end is taken from the germline J gene. V is TRBV7-7 and J is TRBJ2-1; TRBD2 matches 7 bases. Germline assignment: CDR1 SSHAT and CDR2 FNYEAQ (reference sequence). Unmatched junction bases numbered 13, after V lost 3 bases and J lost 5 bases. CDR3 size: 17 residues. The sequenced CDR3 bases are TGTGCCAGCAGCTTGGGGGGGATTTTAGGGGTAAACAATGAG. This translates into CASSLGGILGVNNE. The full-length CDR3 reads as CASSLGGILGVNNEQFF.

A remark on this clone: The read ends 3 residues before the CDR3 terminus; that terminus is restored from the germline J gene. This chain links TRBV7-9 with TRBJ1-1, with D unclear. The CDR3 is made up of 14 amino acids. Germline values: CDR1 SEHNR, CDR2 FQNEAQ (reference sequence). This CDR3 reads CASSPGLALETAFF. Incomplete CDR3 DNA: TGTGCCAGCAGCCCAGGTCTAGCGCTGGAGACA.

This clone counts as large (0.1 to 1%) by frequency. Sequencing ends 3 residues short of the CDR3 end; the germline J gene provides the rest. Other DNA sequences from this sample encode an identical CDR3 as well. The V and J genes are TRBV6-2 or TRBV6-3 and TRBJ2-5, with 7 bases that match TRBD2. The V segment lost 2 bases and the J segment 2 bases; nucleotides outside the gene matches: 2. The CDR3 is made up of 14 amino acids. The V gene's germline CDR1 is MNHEY and CDR2 SVGEGT. CDR3 loop: CASSYGGEQETQYF. The part of the CDR3 DNA that was read is TGTGCCAGCAGTTACGGGGGGGAGCAAGAGACC.